This TCR beta chain was recorded in a study of CD8+CD57+ T cells in acquired aplastic anemia. Study results and limitations: CD8+ Simpson's diversity in patients was not significantly different from that in controls.

Profiling that covered TCR beta VDJ and CDR3 relied on genomic DNA as its template. TCRdb passed the reads through MiXCR, listing each CDR3 protein once. The sample lists some 130,000 distinct CDR3 sequences, 41% occurring once. This clonotype was observed a single time. Its specificity is not known. CDR1 SGDLS and CDR2 YYNGEE come from the germline V gene. The CDR3 length is 19 residues. V lost 1 base and J lost 7; bases outside the gene matches: 20. This receptor was taken from a human donor in good health, serving as a control. The sequencing sample was made of sorted CD4+, CD8+, or CD8+CD57+ T cells (not recorded which) from PBMCs. The chain recombines TRBV9 with TRBJ1-2; 9 nucleotides align to TRBD1. The CDR3 DNA is TGTGCCAGCAGCGTAACTCCGGGACAGGGAGGACTTGGAGCTCTTGGCTACACCTTC. Translating gives CASSVTPGQGGLGALGYTF.